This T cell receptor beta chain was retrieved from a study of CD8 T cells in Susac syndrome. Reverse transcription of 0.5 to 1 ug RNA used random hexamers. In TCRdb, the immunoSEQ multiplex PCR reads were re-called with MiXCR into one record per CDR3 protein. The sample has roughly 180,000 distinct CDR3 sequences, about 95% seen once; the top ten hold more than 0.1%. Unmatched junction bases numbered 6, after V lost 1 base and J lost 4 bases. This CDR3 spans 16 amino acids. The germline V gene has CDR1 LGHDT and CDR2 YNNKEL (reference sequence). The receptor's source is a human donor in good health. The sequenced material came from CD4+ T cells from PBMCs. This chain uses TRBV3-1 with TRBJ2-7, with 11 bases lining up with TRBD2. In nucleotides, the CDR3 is TGTGCCAGCAGCCAAGTCGGGACTAGCGGACGGTACGAGCAGTACTTC. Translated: CASSQVGTSGRYEQYF.